The 16 T cell receptor beta chains given below trace back to one sample, sequenced in a study of T cell clones after liver transplantation (dated by TCRdb to the late 2010s). Preparation of the library involved the immunoSEQ multiplex PCR assay. The immuneACCESS repertoire file appears here via TCRdb, limited to in-frame rearrangements. These files lack a portion of the clones; in checked studies, under half of the deficit traces to unresolved V genes, and the cause of the others is not known. The sample includes fewer than 80,000 clones, with 80% to 90% observed a single time. Clones ranked in the top ten supply 2.1% of the sample. This specimen was CD4+ T cells from blood, taken around 48 months after liver transplant. These receptors came from a human patient who received a liver transplant. After transplantation, some T cells may belong to the graft donor instead of the recipient.

This clone was counted only a few times. The rearrangement joins TRBV19 to TRBJ1-5, with TRBD1 as a possible D gene (5 bases). The CDR3 extends over 18 amino acids. Germline V CDR1 and CDR2: LNHDA, SQIVND (reference sequence). With 0 bases removed from V and 4 bases from J, the gap between germline ends came to 19 bases. CDR3 residues: CASSIDPPSAGSNQPQHF. CDR3 nucleotides: TGTGCCAGTAGTATAGATCCTCCCAGCGCAGGGTCTAATCAGCCCCAGCATTTT.

The CDR3 DNA follows: TGTGCCAGCAGCGGCGAACTAGCAACCGGTAACATTCAGTACTTC. Protein product: CASSGELATGNIQYF. This chain links TRBV5-5 with TRBJ2-4; maybe TRBD2 (6 bases). Germline-derived CDR1 and CDR2 are SGHKS and YYEKEE (reference sequence). Trimming stripped 4 bases from V and 7 bases from J, with 18 bases between. CDR3 length equals 15 residues.

The chain employs TRBV27 and TRBJ1-2; TRBD1 matches 10 bases. Germline CDR1 and CDR2: MNHEY and SMNVEV (reference sequence). The ends lost 3 bases at V and 7 bases at J; junction bases unmatched: 2. The CDR3 totals 13 residues. The CDR3 protein is CASSLTGGRGYTF. CDR3 nucleotides: TGTGCCAGCAGTTTGACAGGGGGCCGTGGCTACACCTTC.

The V and J genes are TRBV11-3 and TRBJ1-3; D uncertain. Per germline, CDR1 SGHNT and CDR2 YENEEA. V shed 1 base and J shed 0 bases, with 4 bases lying between them. CDR3 length equals 14 residues. The CDR3 protein is CASSLGGSGNTIYF. The CDR3 DNA follows: TGTGCCAGCAGCTTAGGAGGCTCTGGAAACACCATATATTTT.

The genes are TRBV6-1 and TRBJ1-2; D is unresolved. V lost 6 bases to trimming and J lost 0 bases, with 11 bases between them. The germline gives CDR1 MNHNS, CDR2 SASEGT. CDR3 length equals 14 residues. CDR3 loop: CASSQTPTNYGYTF. DNA for the CDR3: TGTGCCAGCAGCCAGACTCCGACTAACTATGGCTACACCTTC.

The J gene is TRBJ1-4, the V gene TRBV7-2, with 9 bases identical to TRBD1. The CDR3 runs 18 residues. The V gene's germline CDR1 is SGHTA and CDR2 FQGNSA. The ends lost 5 bases at V and 7 bases at J; junction bases unmatched: 17. For the CDR3, the DNA is TGTGCCAGCAGCCAAGAGTCATACAGGGGGCGCGACGGTGAAAAACTGTTTTTT. Residues: CASSQESYRGRDGEKLFF.

The chain employs TRBV18 and TRBJ1-5; tentative D call: TRBD1 (5 bases). The CDR3 has 14 amino acids. CDR1 is KGHSH and CDR2 is LQKENI in the germline V gene. Trimming removed 6 bases from V and 7 bases from J, with 16 bases in between. The CDR3 sequence: CASSPGQGEQPQHF. The CDR3 DNA follows: TGTGCCAGCTCCCCGGGGCAGGGTGAACAGCCCCAGCATTTT. Full variable domain (outside the CDR3, taken from reference TRBV18 and TRBJ1-5): NAGVMQNPRHLVRRRGQEARLRCSPMKGHSHVYWYRQLPEEGLKFMVYLQKENIIDESGMPKERFSAEFPKEGPSILRIQQVVRGDSAAYFCASSPGQGEQPQHFGDGTRLSIL.

The CDR3, as DNA: TGTGCCAGCAAAAGGCTAGAAGCAGATACGCAGTATTTT. Protein product: CASKRLEADTQYF. The rearrangement uses TRBV6-5 and TRBJ2-3; no firm D call. From germline, CDR1 is MNHEY and CDR2 SVGAGI. There are 13 residues in the CDR3. V was trimmed by 7 bases and J by 4 bases, leaving 12 bases between them.

J is TRBJ1-2 and V is TRBV2; D is uncertain. Germline loops: CDR1 SNHLY, CDR2 FYNNEI. The CDR3 runs to 13 residues. V lost 4 bases and J 8 bases, leaving 14 bases between the germline ends. The DNA for the CDR3 is TGTGCCAGCAGTGTCTCGCCGGAGCGGGGCTACACCTTC. Translating gives CASSVSPERGYTF.

The V call is TRBV5-4, the J call TRBJ2-5, with 8 bases fitting TRBD1. CDR1 SGHNT and CDR2 YYREEE come from the germline V gene (reference sequence). J gave up 4 bases and V 5 bases, and 7 bases lay outside the gene matches. The length of the CDR3 is 14 residues. The CDR3 loop reads CASRPGTGIETQYF. Here the CDR3 DNA reads TGTGCCAGCAGACCGGGGACAGGAATAGAGACCCAGTACTTC.

The J gene is TRBJ2-7, the V gene TRBV21-1; TRBD2, as called in the table, went unchecked against the DNA. TRBV21-1 is a documented pseudogene. CDR3 length equals 16 residues. The CDR3 DNA reads TGTGCCAGCAGCAATACGATAGCGGGGGGGCCGGACGAGCAGTACTTC. It specifies CASSNTIAGGPDEQYF.

The chain recombines TRBV5-5 with TRBJ2-1, with 8 bases that match TRBD1. The germline V gene has CDR1 SGHKS and CDR2 YYEKEE (reference sequence). This CDR3 spans 16 amino acids. V lost 1 base to trimming and J lost 2 bases; unmatched junction nucleotides: 5. CDR3: CASSLRSGGAYNEQFF. The CDR3 coding sequence is TGTGCCAGCAGCTTGCGATCAGGGGGCGCCTACAATGAGCAGTTCTTC. Drawing the rest from reference TRBV5-5 and TRBJ2-1, the complete variable domain is DAGVTQSPTHLIKTRGQQVTLRCSPISGHKSVSWYQQVLGQGPQFIFQYYEKEERGRGNFPDRFSARQFPNYSSELNVNALLLGDSALYLCASSLRSGGAYNEQFFGPGTRLTVL.

J is TRBJ2-6 and V is TRBV7-2; D gene uncertain. This CDR3 comprises 16 residues. Germline CDR1 reads SGHTA; CDR2 reads FQGNSA. V was shortened by 4 bases and J by 4 bases, with 14 bases between the two germline ends. CDR3 coding DNA: TGTGCCAGCAGCTCACGGACCAATTCGGGGGCCAACGTCCTGACTTTC. Residues: CASSSRTNSGANVLTF.

The rearrangement joins TRBV6-1 to TRBJ1-5; weak D call: TRBD1 (6 bases). This CDR3 has 14 residues. The V gene lost 8 bases and the J gene lost 5 bases, with 16 bases spanning the gap. From germline, CDR1 is MNHNS and CDR2 SASEGT. DNA for the CDR3: TGTGCCAGCGATTACGGGGGGGGCTATCAGCCCCAGCATTTT. Its protein is CASDYGGGYQPQHF.

This rearrangement joins TRBV7-2 to TRBJ1-5, with TRBD1 identical over 9 bases. The CDR3 is 15 amino acids. Germline values: CDR1 SGHTA, CDR2 FQGNSA. Trimming cost V 5 bases and J 7 bases; bases outside gene matches: 9. Written as DNA, the CDR3 is TGTGCCAGCAGCCTTCGGACAGGGGAATTCCAGCCCCAGCATTTT. This sequence encodes CASSLRTGEFQPQHF.

The chain links TRBV7-7 to TRBJ2-2, with D possibly called TRBD1 or TRBD2 (6 bases each). V was cut by 2 bases and J by 8 bases, with 12 bases left in between. The CDR3 covers 14 residues. Germline V lookup: CDR1 SSHAT, CDR2 FNYEAQ (reference sequence). CDR3 sequence reads: CASSLSGAAGELFF. DNA for the CDR3: TGTGCCAGCAGCTTATCGGGGGCCGCTGGGGAGCTGTTTTTT.